Below, 24 T cell receptor beta chains from the same sample are listed, as sequenced in a study of T cells in Graves' hyperthyroidism and ophthalmopathy. Amplification targeted TCR beta CDR3 regions from RNA transcripts. The TCR CDR3 first-round RT-PCR relied on the HTBI primer set. TCRdb reprocessed the multiplex PCR reads with MiXCR, giving one entry per CDR3 protein. The data show fewer than 900,000 distinct CDR3 sequences, with over 15% seen just once and roughly 8% held by the top ten. Sequencing input: blood. All receptors derive from a man between 18 and 29 years old with Graves' hyperthyroidism.

V gene TRBV28 combines with J gene TRBJ1-1; D is undetermined. The CDR3 has 14 residues. CDR1 MDHEN and CDR2 SYDVKM come from the germline V gene. V lost 2 bases and J lost 6, with 13 bases in between. The DNA for the CDR3 is TGTGCCAGCAGTTTACCCCTAGGGTGGGCTGAAGCTTTCTTT. This translates into CASSLPLGWAEAFF.

This clonotype was observed at least ten times. The genes are TRBV13 and TRBJ1-1; D is unclear. Germline CDR1 reads PRHDT; CDR2 reads FYEKMQ (reference sequence). The germline V and J ends were trimmed by 6 bases and 0 bases, with 8 bases remaining between them. The CDR3 spans 13 residues. CDR3 residues: CASSRKMNTEAFF. The CDR3 DNA reads TGTGCCAGCAGTCGAAAGATGAACACTGAAGCTTTCTTT.

This clonotype was found many times. This CDR3 reads CASMLIQTDSYEQYF. CDR3 bases: TGTGCCAGCATGCTCATACAGACAGACTCCTACGAGCAGTACTTC. J is TRBJ2-7 and V is TRBV2; D may be TRBD1 (5 bases). CDR1 SNHLY and CDR2 FYNNEI come from the germline V gene. This CDR3 is 15 amino acids long. Trimming cost V 7 bases and J 0 bases, with 16 bases left between them.

This clonotype was seen only a few times. The chain couples TRBV28 to TRBJ1-6, with D unclear. There are 20 residues in the CDR3. V was pared by 3 bases and J by 0 bases, with 21 bases between. Germline CDR1 reads MDHEN; CDR2 reads SYDVKM. The CDR3 nucleotides read TGTGCCAGCAGTTTTCTTCTCGACCCCAGTCTACGCTCCTATAATTCACCCCTCCACTTT. It encodes CASSFLLDPSLRSYNSPLHF.

This chain uses TRBV7-3 with TRBJ1-3, with unresolved D. V was clipped by 5 bases and J by 0 bases, with 8 bases between them. Germline lookup yields CDR1 SGHTA and CDR2 FQGTGA. The CDR3 spans 14 residues. CDR3 amino acids: CASSLGISGNTIYF. In DNA, the CDR3 is TGTGCCAGCAGCCTCGGGATCTCTGGAAACACCATATATTTT.

This clonotype occurred a few times. V usage is TRBV29-1 and J usage is TRBJ2-7; D not certain. Germline V CDR1 and CDR2: SQVTM, ANQGSEA. There are 13 residues in the CDR3. The V end lost 4 bases, the J end lost 0 bases, and 10 bases lay between the germline ends. The CDR3 protein is CSVGAANSYEQYF. In DNA, the CDR3 is TGCAGCGTTGGGGCAGCTAACTCCTACGAGCAGTACTTC.

Many counts were recorded for this clonotype. The chain couples TRBV6-1 to TRBJ2-1; either TRBD1 or TRBD2 may fit D (5 bases each). CDR1 and CDR2 (germline): MNHNS, SASEGT. The CDR3 covers 15 residues. Trimming pared 5 bases from V and 2 bases from J, leaving 13 bases between. CDR3 in amino acids: CASSSPGTPYNEQFF. In nucleotides, the CDR3 is TGTGCCAGCAGTTCACCCGGGACGCCCTACAATGAGCAGTTCTTC.

This chain connects TRBV27 to TRBJ1-2, with D maybe TRBD1 (6 bases). The CDR3 covers 14 residues. The ends were cut back, 3 bases at V and 8 bases at J, with 16 bases in the middle. Germline assignment: CDR1 MNHEY and CDR2 SMNVEV (reference sequence). This CDR3 reads CASSFLGQTGGYTF. DNA for the CDR3: TGTGCCAGCAGTTTCCTTGGACAGACTGGCGGCTACACCTTC.

This clonotype was recorded at least ten times. This chain connects TRBV2 to TRBJ1-5, with 7 bases aligning to TRBD1. This CDR3 contains 15 residues. Germline CDR1 and CDR2: SNHLY and FYNNEI. V was clipped by 6 bases and J by 1 base; unmatched bases: 6. The CDR3 is CASSETGKSNQPQHF. The CDR3 DNA reads TGTGCCAGCAGCGAGACAGGGAAAAGCAATCAGCCCCAGCATTTT. The full variable domain, its missing parts supplied by reference TRBV2 and TRBJ1-5, is EPEVTQTPSHQVTQMGQEVILRCVPISNHLYFYWYRQILGQKVEFLVSFYNNEISEKSEIFDDQFSVERPDGSNFTLKIRSTKLEDSAMYFCASSETGKSNQPQHFGDGTRLSIL.

V and J are TRBV29-1 and TRBJ1-2, with D perhaps matching TRBD1 (6 bases). The CDR3 loop spans 20 amino acids. Germline V lookup: CDR1 SQVTM, CDR2 ANQGSEA. The germline V and J ends were trimmed by 0 bases and 0 bases, with 26 bases remaining between them. The CDR3 reads CSVEDGGGREELQANYGYTF. Written as DNA, the CDR3 is TGCAGCGTTGAAGATGGGGGGGGCAGGGAGGAACTCCAAGCTAACTATGGCTACACCTTC.

This clonotype was observed at least ten times. The CDR3 sequence is CASSLGLGQPQHF. For the CDR3, the DNA is TGTGCCAGCAGCTTAGGGCTGGGCCAGCCCCAGCATTTT. The rearrangement links TRBV5-5 to TRBJ1-5; D is uncertain. The V end lost 2 bases, the J end lost 7 bases, and 10 bases lay between the germline ends. CDR1 is SGHKS and CDR2 is YYEKEE in the germline V gene (reference sequence). The CDR3 is made up of 13 amino acids.

This clonotype has at least ten counts. The V gene is TRBV28, the J gene TRBJ2-7; 8 bases map to TRBD1. Germline V lookup: CDR1 MDHEN, CDR2 SYDVKM. J gave up 0 bases and V 5 bases, and 9 bases lay outside the gene matches. The CDR3 totals 16 residues. The CDR3, as DNA: TGTGCCAGCAGTAGCCTCTCGGGACAGGCCTCCTACGAGCAGTACTTC. It is translated as CASSSLSGQASYEQYF.

The rearrangement uses TRBV6-1 and TRBJ2-3; D might be TRBD1 (6 bases). V was cut by 6 bases and J by 4 bases, with 17 bases left in between. The germline CDR1 and CDR2 sequences are MNHNS and SASEGT. The CDR3 contains 15 residues. The CDR3, as DNA: TGTGCCAGCAGGGGCAGGGGTCTTAGCGCAGATACGCAGTATTTT. Translation gives CASRGRGLSADTQYF.

This chain links TRBV19 with TRBJ1-5, with unresolved D. The CDR3 has 13 residues. The V gene's germline CDR1 is LNHDA and CDR2 SQIVND (reference sequence). The V end was cut by 6 bases, the J end by 11 bases, with 17 bases between. CDR3 nucleotides: TGTGCCAGTAGGAGGGCAGGCGCCCAGTCCCAGCATTTT. This gives the protein CASRRAGAQSQHF.

This clonotype was seen only a few times. The rearrangement uses TRBV28 and TRBJ2-2; TRBD1 is a possible D gene (6 bases). V lost 3 bases, J lost 3 bases, and 8 bases lay in between. CDR3 length: 14 amino acids. The germline gives CDR1 MDHEN, CDR2 SYDVKM. The CDR3 DNA follows: TGTGCCAGCAGTTTTTACAGGGACACCGGGGAGCTGTTTTTT. It specifies CASSFYRDTGELFF.

This clonotype was counted many times. The chain has TRBV30 and TRBJ2-3, with D possibly matching TRBD2 (5 bases). The CDR3 totals 15 residues. Trimming cost V 4 bases and J 2 bases, with 16 bases left between them. Germline assignment: CDR1 GTSNPN and CDR2 SVGIG (reference sequence). The CDR3 bases are TGTGCCTGGATTCCCAAGGGCGGGCCCACAGATACGCAGTATTTT. Translation: CAWIPKGGPTDTQYF.

This clonotype showed up just a few times. The J gene is TRBJ2-1, the V gene TRBV25-1; 10 nucleotides match TRBD2. Per the germline V gene, CDR1 is MGHDK and CDR2 is SYGVNS. V lost 4 bases and J lost 4; bases outside the gene matches: 13. The length of the CDR3 is 18 residues. The CDR3 DNA reads as TGTGCCAGCAGTGCGGGAGTCTGGAGCGGGAGGGGATACAATGAGCAGTTCTTC. Its protein product is CASSAGVWSGRGYNEQFF.

There are a few counts of this clonotype. J is TRBJ2-1 and V is TRBV10-2; 8 bases match TRBD2. The germline CDR1 and CDR2 sequences are WSHSY and SAAADI. Trimming at V came to 8 bases and at J to 9 bases, leaving 12 bases not matched to a gene. The CDR3 is 14 amino acids. CDR3 DNA: TGCGCCAGCCATACCGGGACTAGTCAGGCTGAGCAGTTCTTC. It encodes CASHTGTSQAEQFF.

This clonotype has a handful of counts. V gene TRBV20-1 combines with J gene TRBJ2-7; D uncertain. The CDR3 runs 13 residues. The germline V gene has CDR1 DFQATT and CDR2 SNEGSKA (reference sequence). V lost 2 bases and J 6 bases, leaving 14 bases between the germline ends. CDR3 residues: CSARSGERLEQYF. The DNA of the CDR3 is TGCAGTGCTAGATCGGGTGAGAGGCTCGAGCAGTACTTC.

This chain connects TRBV4-3 to TRBJ2-1, with TRBD2 matching over 8 bases. This CDR3 region has 14 residues. CDR1 LGHNA and CDR2 YSLEER come from the germline V gene. Unmatched junction bases numbered 4, after V lost 1 base and J lost 8 bases. The DNA for the CDR3 is TGCGCCAGCAGCCAAGGCGCTAGCGGGTATGAGCAGTTCTTC. It encodes CASSQGASGYEQFF.

In its sample, this clonotype was seen many times. V usage is TRBV30 and J usage is TRBJ2-2; D might be TRBD2 (5 bases). The CDR3 runs to 13 residues. The ends were cut back, 7 bases at V and 7 bases at J, with 16 bases in the middle. The germline gives CDR1 GTSNPN, CDR2 SVGIG (reference sequence). CDR3 loop: CAFEGRVGGELFF. The CDR3 DNA reads as TGTGCCTTCGAGGGCCGGGTTGGCGGGGAGCTGTTTTTT. Full variable domain (missing parts from reference TRBV30 and TRBJ2-2): SQTIHQWPATLVQPVGSPLSLECTVEGTSNPNLYWYRQAAGRGLQLLFYSVGIGQISSEVPQNLSASRPQDRQFILSSKKLLLSDSGFYLCAFEGRVGGELFFGEGSRLTVL.

The chain uses TRBV28 and TRBJ2-5; D possibly uses TRBD1 or TRBD2 (5 bases each). The CDR3 runs to 17 residues. The V end lost 2 bases, the J end lost 5 bases, and 21 bases lay between the germline ends. From germline, CDR1 is MDHEN and CDR2 SYDVKM. Here the CDR3 DNA reads TGTGCCAGCAGTTTAGTAGGGGAGAGGGTTACGAGGGAGACCCAGTACTTC. Translated, it gives CASSLVGERVTRETQYF.

This clonotype has ten or more counts. The CDR3 reads CASTLGSTDTQYF. CDR3 in DNA: TGTGCCAGTACTTTGGGTAGCACAGATACGCAGTATTTT. V and J are TRBV28 and TRBJ2-3; D ambiguous. V was trimmed by 9 bases and J by 0 bases, leaving 10 bases between them. CDR1 MDHEN and CDR2 SYDVKM come from the germline V gene. The CDR3 totals 13 residues.

The rearrangement joins TRBV7-9 to TRBJ1-2; D gene uncertain. Germline loops: CDR1 SEHNR, CDR2 FQNEAQ (reference sequence). The CDR3 runs to 15 residues. V was clipped by 0 bases and J by 4 bases, with 12 bases between them. The CDR3 loop reads CASSLASVSPYGYTF. As DNA, the CDR3 is TGTGCCAGCAGCTTAGCGTCCGTATCCCCCTATGGCTACACCTTC.